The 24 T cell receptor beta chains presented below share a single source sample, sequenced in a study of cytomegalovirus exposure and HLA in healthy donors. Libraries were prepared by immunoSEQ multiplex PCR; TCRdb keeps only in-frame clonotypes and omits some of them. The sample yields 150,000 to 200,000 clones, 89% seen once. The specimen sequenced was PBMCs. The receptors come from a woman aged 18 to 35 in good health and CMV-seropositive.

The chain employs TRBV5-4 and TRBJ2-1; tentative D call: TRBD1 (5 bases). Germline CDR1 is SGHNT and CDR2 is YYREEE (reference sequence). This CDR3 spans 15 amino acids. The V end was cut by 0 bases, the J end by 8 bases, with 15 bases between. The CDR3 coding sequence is TGTGCCAGCAGCTTGGCCTTTGGCAGGGTCGATGAGCAGTTCTTC. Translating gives CASSLAFGRVDEQFF.

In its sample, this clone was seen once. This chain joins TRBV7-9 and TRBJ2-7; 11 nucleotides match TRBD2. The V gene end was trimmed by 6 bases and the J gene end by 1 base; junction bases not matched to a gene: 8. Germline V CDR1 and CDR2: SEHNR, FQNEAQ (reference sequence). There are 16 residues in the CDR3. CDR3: CASRGPGTSGSYEQYF. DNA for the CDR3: TGTGCCAGCAGGGGACCCGGGACTAGCGGTTCCTACGAGCAGTACTTC.

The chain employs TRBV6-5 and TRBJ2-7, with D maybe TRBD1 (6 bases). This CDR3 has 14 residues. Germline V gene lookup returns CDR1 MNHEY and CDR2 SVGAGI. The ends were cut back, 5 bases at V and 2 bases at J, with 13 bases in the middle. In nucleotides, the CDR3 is TGTGCCAGCAGTCCCCGGGCAGGGGCCTACGAGCAGTACTTC. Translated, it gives CASSPRAGAYEQYF.

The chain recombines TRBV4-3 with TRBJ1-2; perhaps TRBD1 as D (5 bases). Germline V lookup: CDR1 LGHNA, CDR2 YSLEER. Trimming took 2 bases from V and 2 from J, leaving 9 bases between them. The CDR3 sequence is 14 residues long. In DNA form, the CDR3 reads TGCGCCAGCAGCCAATTGCAGGGCAACTATGGCTACACCTTC. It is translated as CASSQLQGNYGYTF.

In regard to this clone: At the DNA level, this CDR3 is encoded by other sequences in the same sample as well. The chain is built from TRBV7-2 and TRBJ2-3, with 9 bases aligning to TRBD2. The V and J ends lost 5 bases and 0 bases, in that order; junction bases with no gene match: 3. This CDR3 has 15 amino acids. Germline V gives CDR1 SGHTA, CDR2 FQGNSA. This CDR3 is CASSLTSGSTDTQYF. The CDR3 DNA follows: TGTGCCAGCAGCCTGACTAGCGGAAGCACAGATACGCAGTATTTT.

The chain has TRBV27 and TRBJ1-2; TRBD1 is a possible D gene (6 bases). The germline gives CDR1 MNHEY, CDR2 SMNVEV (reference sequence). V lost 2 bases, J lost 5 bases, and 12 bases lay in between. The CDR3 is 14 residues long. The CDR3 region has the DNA TGTGCCAGCAGTTTACAACCAGGGGTGTATGGCTACACCTTC. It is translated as CASSLQPGVYGYTF.

CDR3 loop: CASSILGGNGYTF. DNA of the CDR3: TGTGCCAGTAGTATTCTAGGGGGAAATGGCTACACCTTC. The genes are TRBV19 and TRBJ1-2; tentative D call: TRBD1 (6 bases). The CDR3 is made up of 13 amino acids. The germline CDR1 and CDR2 sequences are LNHDA and SQIVND (reference sequence). V was clipped by 3 bases and J by 6 bases, with 11 bases between them. The whole variable domain, filled in from reference TRBV19 and TRBJ1-2, reads DGGITQSPKYLFRKEGQNVTLSCEQNLNHDAMYWYRQDPGQGLRLIYYSQIVNDFQKGDIAEGYSVSREKKESFPLTVTSAQKNPTAFYLCASSILGGNGYTFGSGTRLTVV.

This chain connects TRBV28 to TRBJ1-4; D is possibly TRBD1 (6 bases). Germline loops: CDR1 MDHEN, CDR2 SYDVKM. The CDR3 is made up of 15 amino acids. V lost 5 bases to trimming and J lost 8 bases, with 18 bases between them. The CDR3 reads CASSRNRAQMEKLFF. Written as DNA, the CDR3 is TGTGCCAGCAGTCGGAACAGGGCGCAGATGGAAAAACTGTTTTTT.

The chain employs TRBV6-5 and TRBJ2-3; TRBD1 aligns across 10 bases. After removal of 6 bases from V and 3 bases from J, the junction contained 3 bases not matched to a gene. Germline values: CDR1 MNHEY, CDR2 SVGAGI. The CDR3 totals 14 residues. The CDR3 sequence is CASSVDRGTDTQYF. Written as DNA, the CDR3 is TGTGCCAGCAGCGTGGACAGGGGGACAGATACGCAGTATTTT.

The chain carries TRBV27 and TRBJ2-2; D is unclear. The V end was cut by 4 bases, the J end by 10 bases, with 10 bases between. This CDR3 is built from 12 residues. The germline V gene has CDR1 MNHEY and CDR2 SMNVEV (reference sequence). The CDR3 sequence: CASSSHTQELFF. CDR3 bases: TGTGCCAGCAGTTCACATACCCAGGAGCTGTTTTTT.

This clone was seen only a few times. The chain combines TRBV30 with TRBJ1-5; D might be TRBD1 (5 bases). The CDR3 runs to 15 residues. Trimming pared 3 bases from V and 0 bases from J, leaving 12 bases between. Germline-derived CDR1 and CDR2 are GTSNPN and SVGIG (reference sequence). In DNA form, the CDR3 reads TGTGCCTGGAGCGCAGGGAAGGTTAGCAATCAGCCCCAGCATTTT. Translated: CAWSAGKVSNQPQHF.

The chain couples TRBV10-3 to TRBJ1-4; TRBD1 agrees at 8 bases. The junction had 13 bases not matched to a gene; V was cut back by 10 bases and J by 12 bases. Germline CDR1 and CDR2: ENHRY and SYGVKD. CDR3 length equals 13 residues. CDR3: CATEDRGRGELFF. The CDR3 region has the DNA TGTGCCACGGAAGACAGGGGCCGAGGAGAACTGTTTTTT.

The CDR3 reads CASRPGLASVVTQYF. CDR3 DNA sequence: TGTGCCAGCAGACCGGGACTAGCGTCCGTGGTGACCCAGTACTTC. This chain links TRBV6-5 with TRBJ2-5; 10 bases align to TRBD2. Germline V gene sequence: CDR1 MNHEY, CDR2 SVGAGI. The V gene end was trimmed by 6 bases and the J gene end by 7 bases; junction bases not matched to a gene: 11. The CDR3 runs 15 residues.

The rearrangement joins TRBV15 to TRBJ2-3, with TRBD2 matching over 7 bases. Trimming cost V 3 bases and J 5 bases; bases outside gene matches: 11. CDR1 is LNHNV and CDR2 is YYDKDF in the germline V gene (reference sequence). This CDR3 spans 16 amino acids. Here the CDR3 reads CATSSGSSGEVDTQYF. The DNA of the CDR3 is TGTGCCACCAGCAGCGGTTCTAGCGGCGAGGTAGATACGCAGTATTTT. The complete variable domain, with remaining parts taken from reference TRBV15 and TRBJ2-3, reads DAMVIQNPRYQVTQFGKPVTLSCSQTLNHNVMYWYQQKSSQAPKLLFHYYDKDFNNEADTPDNFQSRRPNTSFCFLDIRSPGLGDTAMYLCATSSGSSGEVDTQYFGPGTRLTVL.

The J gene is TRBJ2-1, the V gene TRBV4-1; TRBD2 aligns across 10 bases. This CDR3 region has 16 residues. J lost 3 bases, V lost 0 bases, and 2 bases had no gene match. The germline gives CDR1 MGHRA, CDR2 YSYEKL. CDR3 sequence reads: CASSQDTSGIYNEQFF. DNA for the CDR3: TGCGCCAGCAGCCAAGATACTAGCGGGATCTACAATGAGCAGTTCTTC.

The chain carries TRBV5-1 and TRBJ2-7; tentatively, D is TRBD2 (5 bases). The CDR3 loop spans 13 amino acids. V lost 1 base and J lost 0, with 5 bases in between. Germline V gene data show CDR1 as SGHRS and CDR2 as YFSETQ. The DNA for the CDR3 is TGCGCCAGCAGCTTGACTAGCTCCTACGAGCAGTACTTC. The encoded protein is CASSLTSSYEQYF.

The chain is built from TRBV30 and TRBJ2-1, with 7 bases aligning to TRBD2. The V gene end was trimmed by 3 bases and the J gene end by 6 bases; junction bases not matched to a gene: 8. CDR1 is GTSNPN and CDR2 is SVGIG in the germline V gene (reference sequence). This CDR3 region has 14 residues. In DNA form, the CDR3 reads TGTGCCTGGAGCGAACCGGGACTACTCAATGAGCAGTTCTTC. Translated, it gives CAWSEPGLLNEQFF.

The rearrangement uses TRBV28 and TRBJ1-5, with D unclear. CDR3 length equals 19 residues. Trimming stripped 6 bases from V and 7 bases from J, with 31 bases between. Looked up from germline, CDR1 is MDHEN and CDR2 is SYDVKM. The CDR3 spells CASSQRVIDDQGRRQPQHF. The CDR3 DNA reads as TGTGCCAGCAGCCAGAGGGTTATAGACGATCAAGGAAGGCGGCAGCCCCAGCATTTT.

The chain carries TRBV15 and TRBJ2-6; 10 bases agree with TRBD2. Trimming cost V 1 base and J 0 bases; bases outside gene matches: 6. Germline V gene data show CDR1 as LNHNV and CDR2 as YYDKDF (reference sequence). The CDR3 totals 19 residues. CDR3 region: CATSRGTSGILSGANVLTF. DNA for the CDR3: TGTGCCACCAGCAGAGGAACTAGCGGGATACTCTCTGGGGCCAACGTCCTGACTTTC.

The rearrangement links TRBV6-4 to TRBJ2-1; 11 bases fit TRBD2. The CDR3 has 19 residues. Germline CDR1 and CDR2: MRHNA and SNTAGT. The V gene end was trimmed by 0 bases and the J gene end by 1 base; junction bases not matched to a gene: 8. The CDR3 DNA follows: TGTGCCAGCAGTGACTCGAAATCGACTAGCGGGGCATCCTACAATGAGCAGTTCTTC. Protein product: CASSDSKSTSGASYNEQFF.

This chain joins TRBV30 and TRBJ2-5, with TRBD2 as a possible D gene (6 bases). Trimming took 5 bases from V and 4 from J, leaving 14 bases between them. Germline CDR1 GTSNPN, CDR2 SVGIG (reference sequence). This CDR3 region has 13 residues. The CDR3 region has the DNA TGTGCCTGGTCCGGGACTGGCCCAGAGACCCAGTACTTC. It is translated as CAWSGTGPETQYF.

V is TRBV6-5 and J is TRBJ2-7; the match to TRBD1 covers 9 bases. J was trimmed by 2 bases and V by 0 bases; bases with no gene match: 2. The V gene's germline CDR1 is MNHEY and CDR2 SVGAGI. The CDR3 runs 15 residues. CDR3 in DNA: TGTGCCAGCAGTTACTCGGGACAGGGCCCCTACGAGCAGTACTTC. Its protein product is CASSYSGQGPYEQYF.

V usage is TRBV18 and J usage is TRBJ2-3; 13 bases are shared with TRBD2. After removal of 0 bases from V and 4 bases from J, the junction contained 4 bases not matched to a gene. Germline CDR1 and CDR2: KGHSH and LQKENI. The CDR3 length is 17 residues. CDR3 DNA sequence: TGTGCCAGCTCACCACCAACTAGCGGGAGGGTATCAGATACGCAGTATTTT. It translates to CASSPPTSGRVSDTQYF.

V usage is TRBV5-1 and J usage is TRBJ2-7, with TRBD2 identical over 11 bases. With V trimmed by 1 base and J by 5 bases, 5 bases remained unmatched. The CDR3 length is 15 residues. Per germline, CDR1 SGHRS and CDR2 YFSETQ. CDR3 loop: CASSLPSGRTHEQYF. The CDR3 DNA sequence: TGCGCCAGCAGCTTGCCTAGCGGGAGGACCCACGAGCAGTACTTC. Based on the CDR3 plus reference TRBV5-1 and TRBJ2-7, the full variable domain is KAGVTQTPRYLIKTRGQQVTLSCSPISGHRSVSWYQQTPGQGLQFLFEYFSETQRNKGNFPGRFSGRQFSNSRSEMNVSTLELGDSALYLCASSLPSGRTHEQYFGPGTRLTVT.